These 10 T cell receptor beta chains originate from one sample sequenced in a study of shared clonotypes between healthy human individuals. The protocol was immunoSEQ multiplex PCR, while the TCRdb copy is restricted to in-frame clones and leaves out a portion. Of roughly 2,300,000 clones in the sample, about nine tenths were seen once. The sequencing sample was made of naive CD4+ T cells from PBMCs. The subset denotes: CD45RA+ positively selected. The receptor source for this set is a man aged 18 to 29 in good health. Some clones in this sample may be carry-over from other donors' samples.

This clone was picked up a small number of times. The chain employs TRBV2 and TRBJ1-1; D call uncertain. V lost 8 bases and J 1 base, leaving 8 bases between the germline ends. Per germline, CDR1 SNHLY and CDR2 FYNNEI. CDR3 size: 12 residues. The CDR3 region is CASGRQNTEAFF. CDR3 bases: TGTGCCAGCGGTCGGCAGAACACTGAAGCTTTCTTT.

This chain joins TRBV5-1 and TRBJ2-7, with 10 bases lining up with TRBD2. Per the germline V gene, CDR1 is SGHRS and CDR2 is YFSETQ. The CDR3 runs to 16 residues. V was pared by 4 bases and J by 2 bases, with 9 bases of the junction left unmatched. For the CDR3, the DNA is TGCGCCAGCAGCCAAAGACTAGCGGGCCTCCCCTACGAGCAGTACTTC. It codes for CASSQRLAGLPYEQYF.

The V call is TRBV19, the J call TRBJ2-1; no reliable D call. The CDR3 is 12 residues long. The germline gives CDR1 LNHDA, CDR2 SQIVND (reference sequence). With 5 bases removed from V and 9 bases from J, the gap between germline ends came to 11 bases. The CDR3 DNA sequence: TGTGCCAGTAGTGAGGTCGCTTCTGAGCAGTTCTTC. This gives the protein CASSEVASEQFF.

V is TRBV29-1 and J is TRBJ2-5; D not resolved. Trimming shortened V by 5 bases and J by 5 bases, and 12 bases separated the two germline ends. The germline V gene has CDR1 SQVTM and CDR2 ANQGSEA. The CDR3 runs to 12 residues. The DNA for the CDR3 is TGCAGCGTTTGGGAAAAAATTGAGACCCAGTACTTC. This codes for CSVWEKIETQYF.

This CDR3 reads CASSPDVSASTDTQYF. CDR3 bases: TGCGCCAGCAGCCCGGATGTCTCTGCTAGCACAGATACGCAGTATTTT. The gene calls are TRBV5-1 and TRBJ2-3; no clear D. The CDR3 is 16 residues long. CDR1 is SGHRS and CDR2 is YFSETQ in the germline V gene. The V end lost 4 bases, the J end lost 0 bases, and 15 bases lay between the germline ends.

The chain links TRBV10-3 to TRBJ1-1; 8 bases match TRBD1. Per the germline V gene, CDR1 is ENHRY and CDR2 is SYGVKD. V lost 0 bases, J lost 3 bases, and 9 bases stayed unmatched. This CDR3 is 17 amino acids long. In DNA, the CDR3 is TGTGCCATCAGTGAGTCCACTTCAGGGGGCGCGGACACTGAAGCTTTCTTT. It encodes CAISESTSGGADTEAFF.

This clone is a singleton in its sample. The CDR3 region is CASRQRGRGNTIYF. In DNA, the CDR3 is TGTGCCAGCAGACAAAGGGGGCGGGGAAACACCATATATTTT. The chain couples TRBV6-6 to TRBJ1-3; TRBD1 aligns across 7 bases. This CDR3 spans 14 amino acids. The ends lost 6 bases at V and 4 bases at J; junction bases unmatched: 6. The V gene's germline CDR1 is MNHNY and CDR2 SVGAGI (reference sequence).

This sequence joins TRBV5-1 and TRBJ2-1, with 12 bases matching TRBD2. V shed 3 bases and J 5 bases; nucleotides not matched to a gene: 6. The CDR3 has 16 amino acids. Germline assignment: CDR1 SGHRS and CDR2 YFSETQ. The CDR3 nucleotides read TGCGCCAGCAGCTCCGGGGGACTAGCGGGCAACAATGAGCAGTTCTTC. Translated, it gives CASSSGGLAGNNEQFF.

The V and J genes are TRBV4-3 and TRBJ2-1, with 8 nucleotides matching TRBD2. The V gene end was trimmed by 3 bases and the J gene end by 4 bases; junction bases not matched to a gene: 2. Looked up from germline, CDR1 is LGHNA and CDR2 is YSLEER. This CDR3 comprises 14 residues. Written as DNA, the CDR3 is TGCGCCAGCAGCCACGGGGGGGGTTACAATGAGCAGTTCTTC. This sequence encodes CASSHGGGYNEQFF.

This chain connects TRBV4-1 to TRBJ1-1; D unresolved. Germline V CDR1 and CDR2: MGHRA, YSYEKL. The CDR3 length is 13 residues. V lost 5 bases to trimming and J lost 0 bases, with 7 bases between them. The DNA for the CDR3 is TGCGCCAGCAGCTCTGGGCTGAACACTGAAGCTTTCTTT. Translation gives CASSSGLNTEAFF.